This TCR beta chain was documented in a study of cytomegalovirus exposure and HLA in healthy donors. The J segment lost 2 bases and the V segment lost 1 base, leaving 0 bases of the junction unmatched. The CDR3 consists of 14 residues. Germline lookup yields CDR1 SEHNR and CDR2 FQNEAQ (reference sequence). The study ran its PCR with 60 Vbeta and 13 Jbeta primers. Sequencing used immunoSEQ multiplex PCR; TCRdb keeps in-frame clones, though not all of them. This sample has 80,000 or so clones; less than 80% occur once, and the top ten carry about 6.9%. This clone has just a few counts. The antigen remains undetermined. Study observations and caveats: Rates of TCR association differed by HLA locus in a later analysis, with DRB1 highest and HLA-C lowest.

The chain recombines TRBV7-9 with TRBJ1-2, with 8 bases fitting TRBD1. The receptor's source is a woman in her forties or fifties in good health and CMV-seropositive. The sequenced sample consisted of PBMCs. The DNA of the CDR3 is TGTGCCAGCAGCTTAGGGACAGGGAACTATGGCTACACCTTC. As protein: CASSLGTGNYGYTF. The whole variable domain, filled in from reference TRBV7-9 and TRBJ1-2, reads DTGVSQNPRHKITKRGQNVTFRCDPISEHNRLYWYRQTLGQGPEFLTYFQNEAQLEKSRLLSDRFSAERPKGSFSTLEIQRTEQGDSAMYLCASSLGTGNYGYTFGSGTRLTVV.